This TCR beta chain was recovered during a study of T cells in tuberculosis. Study overall: The T cells targeted glucose monomycolate, a mycobacterial lipid, via CD1B. Study outcomes and limitations: Active tuberculosis TCR-alpha repertoires lay closer to GMM-specific TCRs than IGRA-negative controls, suggesting clonal expansion. Smaller alpha distances in active tuberculosis partly reflected shorter CDR3-alpha lengths.

On average around 100,000 T cells per donor were immunosequenced. Assay used: immunoSEQ multiplex PCR; TCRdb lists only in-frame clones, some missing. The table has roughly 35,000 clones, about 94% seen once; the top ten hold roughly 6.4%. The CDR3 spans 16 residues. Germline V gene sequence: CDR1 LNHDA, CDR2 SQIVND (reference sequence). With 6 bases clipped from V and 8 bases from J, the junction kept 13 bases outside the gene matches. Worth noting for this clone: Its specificity is unknown.

The genes are TRBV19 and TRBJ2-1; the match to TRBD1 covers 10 bases. Sequenced material: PBMCs. The source of this sequence is a donor aged 10-29 years with latent tuberculosis or without tuberculosis infection. The CDR3 here is CASSNERDRGVDEQFF. CDR3 DNA: TGTGCCAGTAGCAACGAGCGGGACAGGGGCGTGGATGAGCAGTTCTTC.